Following are 8 T cell receptor beta chains from one sample sequenced in a study of Ad26.COV2.S vaccination and SARS-CoV-2 variants. The treatment here: roughly 18 received Ad26.COV2.S at low or high dose, single or two shots; roughly five received placebo; per-sample allocation not given. After the first vaccine or placebo injection, samples were drawn on day 63. Assay: immunoSEQ multiplex PCR; the TCRdb copy retains only in-frame clones and omits some. The sample carries about 440,000 clones, 90% recorded once. The material sequenced was peripheral blood, taken in a trial of Ad26.COV2.S vaccine versus placebo. The origin of the receptors is a person aged 18 to 59 who received the Ad26.COV2.S COVID-19 vaccine or a placebo.

J is TRBJ2-7 and V is TRBV6-5; 8 nucleotides align to TRBD1. The V segment lost 4 bases and the J segment 4 bases; nucleotides outside the gene matches: 9. Germline-derived CDR1 and CDR2 are MNHEY and SVGAGI. The CDR3 is 15 residues long. The CDR3 nucleotides read TGTGCCAGCAGTTCGTACGGGACAGGAGATTACGAGCAGTACTTC. Encoded protein: CASSSYGTGDYEQYF.

This sequence joins TRBV18 and TRBJ1-2; D may be TRBD1 (6 bases). The CDR3 loop spans 15 amino acids. V gave up 2 bases and J gave up 8 bases, with 18 bases separating them. Germline CDR1 is KGHSH and CDR2 is LQKENI. The CDR3 DNA sequence: TGTGCCAGCTCACCAGATGGGGGGGCCCTTGGGGGCTACACCTTC. Translating gives CASSPDGGALGGYTF.

The rearrangement joins TRBV27 to TRBJ2-1; the match to TRBD2 covers 8 bases. Germline V gene sequence: CDR1 MNHEY, CDR2 SMNVEV (reference sequence). The J segment lost 4 bases and the V segment lost 5 bases, leaving 10 bases of the junction unmatched. This CDR3 spans 16 amino acids. The CDR3 DNA reads as TGTGCCAGCAGTCCGTTGACTAGCGCACATTACAATGAGCAGTTCTTC. It codes for CASSPLTSAHYNEQFF.

The CDR3 protein is CASSPAGTGGSDQPQHF. DNA for the CDR3: TGTGCCAGTAGTCCCGCCGGGACAGGGGGCTCTGATCAGCCCCAGCATTTT. The V call is TRBV19, the J call TRBJ1-5, with 12 bases identical to TRBD1. The germline V gene encodes CDR1 LNHDA and CDR2 SQIVND (reference sequence). The V and J ends lost 5 bases and 5 bases, in that order; junction bases with no gene match: 10. The CDR3 is made up of 17 amino acids.

The chain combines TRBV6-2 or TRBV6-3 with TRBJ2-1; 10 bases are shared with TRBD2. Trimming at V came to 3 bases and at J to 8 bases, leaving 16 bases not matched to a gene. The CDR3 totals 18 residues. Germline CDR1 is MNHEY and CDR2 is SVGEGT. CDR3 DNA: TGTGCCAGCAGTTATACTATTAGAGCGGGAGGGCCAAGGGATGAGCAGTTCTTC. Amino acids: CASSYTIRAGGPRDEQFF.

The chain uses TRBV6-2 or TRBV6-3 and TRBJ2-7; 13 bases align to TRBD2. The CDR3 is made up of 17 amino acids. CDR1 is MNHEY, CDR2 SVGEGT, per germline. Trimming took 0 bases from V and 2 from J; bases not matched to a gene: 4. CDR3 sequence: CASSYSGLAGRTYEQYF. CDR3 DNA: TGTGCCAGCAGTTACTCGGGACTAGCGGGAAGAACCTACGAGCAGTACTTC.

This chain connects TRBV19 to TRBJ1-1; tentative D call: TRBD1 (5 bases). Between the trimmed V and J ends, which lost 5 bases and 0 bases, there was a span of 13 bases. The CDR3 spans 15 residues. Germline V lookup: CDR1 LNHDA, CDR2 SQIVND (reference sequence). The CDR3 is CASSVLRELNTEAFF. CDR3 DNA: TGTGCCAGTAGTGTACTCAGGGAACTGAACACTGAAGCTTTCTTT.

The chain carries TRBV27 and TRBJ1-4; 8 bases match TRBD1. The CDR3 runs to 15 residues. The V gene's germline CDR1 is MNHEY and CDR2 SMNVEV (reference sequence). Trimming took 5 bases from V and 8 from J; bases not matched to a gene: 10. The CDR3 nucleotides are TGTGCCAGCAGTCTAAGACAGGGGCGAGGCGAAAAACTGTTTTTT. Its protein is CASSLRQGRGEKLFF.